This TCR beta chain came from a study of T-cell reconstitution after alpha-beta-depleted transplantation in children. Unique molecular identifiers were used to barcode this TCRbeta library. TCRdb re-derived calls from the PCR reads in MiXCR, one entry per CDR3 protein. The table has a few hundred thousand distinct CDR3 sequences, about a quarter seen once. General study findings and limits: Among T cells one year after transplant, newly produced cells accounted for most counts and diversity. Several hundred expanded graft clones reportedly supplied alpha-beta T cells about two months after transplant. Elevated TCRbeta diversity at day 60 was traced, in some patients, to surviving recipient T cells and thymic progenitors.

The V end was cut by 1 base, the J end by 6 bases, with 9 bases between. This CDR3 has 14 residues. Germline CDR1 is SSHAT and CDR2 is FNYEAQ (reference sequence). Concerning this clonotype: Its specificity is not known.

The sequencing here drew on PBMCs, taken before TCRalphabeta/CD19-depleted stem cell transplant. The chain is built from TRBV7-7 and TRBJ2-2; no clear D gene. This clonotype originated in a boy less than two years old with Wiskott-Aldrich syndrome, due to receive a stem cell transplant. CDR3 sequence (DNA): TGTGCCAGCAGCTTAGACCTAGTTCCCGGGGAGCTGTTTTTT. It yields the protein CASSLDLVPGELFF.